Listed here is a single T cell receptor beta chain. The antigen is unknown. PCR was performed using 60 Vbeta and 13 Jbeta primers. Profiling relied on immunoSEQ multiplex PCR, and the TCRdb table lists in-frame clones only, not all of them. Altogether 200,000 to 250,000 clones are present, roughly 80% being singletons, with the ten largest covering 2.5% to 3.5%. These data belong to a study of cytomegalovirus exposure and HLA in healthy donors. At the level of the study: When over 300 donors were genotyped, over 80% of them were found to fall in the Caucasian-associated ancestry cluster. Study-level findings and limits: Most observed TCR sequences were rare, whereas some public TCRs were detected in many donors. Association of 15,000 to 20,000 TCR beta sequences with HLA alleles was found at 0.05 false discovery rate in a later analysis.

Germline V gives CDR1 KGHSH, CDR2 LQKENI. Trimming took 3 bases from V and 4 from J, leaving 12 bases between them. The CDR3 is 14 residues long. Sequenced sample: PBMCs. The sequence came from a woman in her 40s in good health and CMV-seronegative. V and J are TRBV18 and TRBJ2-5; D is perhaps TRBD2 (5 bases). CDR3 sequence reads: CASSPPNGVETQYF. The DNA of the CDR3 is TGTGCCAGCTCACCCCCCAACGGGGTAGAGACCCAGTACTTC.